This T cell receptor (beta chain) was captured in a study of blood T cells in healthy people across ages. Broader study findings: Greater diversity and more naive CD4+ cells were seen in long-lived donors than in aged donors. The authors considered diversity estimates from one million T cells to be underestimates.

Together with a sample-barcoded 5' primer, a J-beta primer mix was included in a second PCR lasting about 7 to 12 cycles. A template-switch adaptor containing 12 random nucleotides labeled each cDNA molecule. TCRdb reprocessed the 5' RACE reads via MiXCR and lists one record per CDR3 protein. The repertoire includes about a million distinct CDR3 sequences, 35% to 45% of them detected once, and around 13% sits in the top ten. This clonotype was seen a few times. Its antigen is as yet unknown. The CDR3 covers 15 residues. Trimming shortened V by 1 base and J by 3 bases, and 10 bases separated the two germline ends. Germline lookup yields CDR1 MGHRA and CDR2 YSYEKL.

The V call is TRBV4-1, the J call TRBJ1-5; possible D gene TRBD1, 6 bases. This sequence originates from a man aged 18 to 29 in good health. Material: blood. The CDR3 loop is CASSQGRTDNQPQHF. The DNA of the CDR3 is TGCGCCAGCAGCCAAGGCAGGACAGACAATCAGCCCCAGCATTTT.